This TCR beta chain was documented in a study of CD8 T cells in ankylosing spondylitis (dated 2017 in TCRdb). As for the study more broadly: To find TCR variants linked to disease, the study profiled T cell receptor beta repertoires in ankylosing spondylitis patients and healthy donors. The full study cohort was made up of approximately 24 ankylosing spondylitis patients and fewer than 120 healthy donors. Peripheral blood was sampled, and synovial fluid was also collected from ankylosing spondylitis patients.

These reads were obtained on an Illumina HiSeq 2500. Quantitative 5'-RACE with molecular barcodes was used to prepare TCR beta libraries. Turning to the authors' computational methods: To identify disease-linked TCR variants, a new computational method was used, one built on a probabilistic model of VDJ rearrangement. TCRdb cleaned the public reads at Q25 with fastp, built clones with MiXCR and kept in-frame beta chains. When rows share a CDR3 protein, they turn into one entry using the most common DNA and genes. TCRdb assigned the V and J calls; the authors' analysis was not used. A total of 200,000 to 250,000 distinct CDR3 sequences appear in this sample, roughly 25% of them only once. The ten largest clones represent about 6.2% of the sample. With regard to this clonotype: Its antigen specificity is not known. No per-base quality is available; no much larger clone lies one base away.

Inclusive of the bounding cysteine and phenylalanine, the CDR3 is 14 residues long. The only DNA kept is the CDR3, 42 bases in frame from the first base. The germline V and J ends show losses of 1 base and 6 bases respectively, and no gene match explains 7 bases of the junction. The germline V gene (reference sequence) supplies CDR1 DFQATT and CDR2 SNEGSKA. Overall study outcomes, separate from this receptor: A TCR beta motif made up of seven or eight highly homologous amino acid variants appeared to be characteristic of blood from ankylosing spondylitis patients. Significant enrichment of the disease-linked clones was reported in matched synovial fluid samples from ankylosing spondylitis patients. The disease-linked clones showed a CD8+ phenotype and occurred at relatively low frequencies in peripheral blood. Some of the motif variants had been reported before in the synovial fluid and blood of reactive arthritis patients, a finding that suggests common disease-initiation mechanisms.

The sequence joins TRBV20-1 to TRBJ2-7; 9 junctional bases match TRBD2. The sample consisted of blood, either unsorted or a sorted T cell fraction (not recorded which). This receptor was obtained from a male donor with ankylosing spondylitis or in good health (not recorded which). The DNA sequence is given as TGCAGTGCTAGAGTAGTTAGCGGGAGAGGCGAGCAGTACTTC. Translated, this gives CSARVVSGRGEQYF.